One T cell receptor (beta chain) is described in this entry. CDR3 size: 11 residues. V lost 11 bases to trimming and J lost 8 bases, with 16 bases between them. The sample originates from a study of blood T cell repertoires in COVID-19. Turning to the study itself: The study drew acute and convalescent COVID-19 samples from the United States, Italy and Spain. PBMCs, B-cell-depleted T cells, or T cells provided the cDNA or gDNA that made up the material.

Per the original methods: Reference gene primer amplification yielded estimated nucleated cell counts. Profiling relied on immunoSEQ multiplex PCR, and the TCRdb table lists in-frame clones only, not all of them. V, J and clone size reflect that table, while D and trimming were determined from the DNA. The sample yields approximately 140,000 clones, about 80% seen once. This TCR came from a woman older than 75 in a cohort sampled during active or convalescent COVID-19. The chain couples TRBV23-1 to TRBJ2-7, with D possibly TRBD1 on 6 matching bases. TRBV23-1 is classed as an ORF, of uncertain function. Sample: peripheral blood. CDR3 region: CAGTPSLQQYV. The CDR3 DNA follows: TGCGCCGGGACACCGTCCTTACAGCAGTACGTC.